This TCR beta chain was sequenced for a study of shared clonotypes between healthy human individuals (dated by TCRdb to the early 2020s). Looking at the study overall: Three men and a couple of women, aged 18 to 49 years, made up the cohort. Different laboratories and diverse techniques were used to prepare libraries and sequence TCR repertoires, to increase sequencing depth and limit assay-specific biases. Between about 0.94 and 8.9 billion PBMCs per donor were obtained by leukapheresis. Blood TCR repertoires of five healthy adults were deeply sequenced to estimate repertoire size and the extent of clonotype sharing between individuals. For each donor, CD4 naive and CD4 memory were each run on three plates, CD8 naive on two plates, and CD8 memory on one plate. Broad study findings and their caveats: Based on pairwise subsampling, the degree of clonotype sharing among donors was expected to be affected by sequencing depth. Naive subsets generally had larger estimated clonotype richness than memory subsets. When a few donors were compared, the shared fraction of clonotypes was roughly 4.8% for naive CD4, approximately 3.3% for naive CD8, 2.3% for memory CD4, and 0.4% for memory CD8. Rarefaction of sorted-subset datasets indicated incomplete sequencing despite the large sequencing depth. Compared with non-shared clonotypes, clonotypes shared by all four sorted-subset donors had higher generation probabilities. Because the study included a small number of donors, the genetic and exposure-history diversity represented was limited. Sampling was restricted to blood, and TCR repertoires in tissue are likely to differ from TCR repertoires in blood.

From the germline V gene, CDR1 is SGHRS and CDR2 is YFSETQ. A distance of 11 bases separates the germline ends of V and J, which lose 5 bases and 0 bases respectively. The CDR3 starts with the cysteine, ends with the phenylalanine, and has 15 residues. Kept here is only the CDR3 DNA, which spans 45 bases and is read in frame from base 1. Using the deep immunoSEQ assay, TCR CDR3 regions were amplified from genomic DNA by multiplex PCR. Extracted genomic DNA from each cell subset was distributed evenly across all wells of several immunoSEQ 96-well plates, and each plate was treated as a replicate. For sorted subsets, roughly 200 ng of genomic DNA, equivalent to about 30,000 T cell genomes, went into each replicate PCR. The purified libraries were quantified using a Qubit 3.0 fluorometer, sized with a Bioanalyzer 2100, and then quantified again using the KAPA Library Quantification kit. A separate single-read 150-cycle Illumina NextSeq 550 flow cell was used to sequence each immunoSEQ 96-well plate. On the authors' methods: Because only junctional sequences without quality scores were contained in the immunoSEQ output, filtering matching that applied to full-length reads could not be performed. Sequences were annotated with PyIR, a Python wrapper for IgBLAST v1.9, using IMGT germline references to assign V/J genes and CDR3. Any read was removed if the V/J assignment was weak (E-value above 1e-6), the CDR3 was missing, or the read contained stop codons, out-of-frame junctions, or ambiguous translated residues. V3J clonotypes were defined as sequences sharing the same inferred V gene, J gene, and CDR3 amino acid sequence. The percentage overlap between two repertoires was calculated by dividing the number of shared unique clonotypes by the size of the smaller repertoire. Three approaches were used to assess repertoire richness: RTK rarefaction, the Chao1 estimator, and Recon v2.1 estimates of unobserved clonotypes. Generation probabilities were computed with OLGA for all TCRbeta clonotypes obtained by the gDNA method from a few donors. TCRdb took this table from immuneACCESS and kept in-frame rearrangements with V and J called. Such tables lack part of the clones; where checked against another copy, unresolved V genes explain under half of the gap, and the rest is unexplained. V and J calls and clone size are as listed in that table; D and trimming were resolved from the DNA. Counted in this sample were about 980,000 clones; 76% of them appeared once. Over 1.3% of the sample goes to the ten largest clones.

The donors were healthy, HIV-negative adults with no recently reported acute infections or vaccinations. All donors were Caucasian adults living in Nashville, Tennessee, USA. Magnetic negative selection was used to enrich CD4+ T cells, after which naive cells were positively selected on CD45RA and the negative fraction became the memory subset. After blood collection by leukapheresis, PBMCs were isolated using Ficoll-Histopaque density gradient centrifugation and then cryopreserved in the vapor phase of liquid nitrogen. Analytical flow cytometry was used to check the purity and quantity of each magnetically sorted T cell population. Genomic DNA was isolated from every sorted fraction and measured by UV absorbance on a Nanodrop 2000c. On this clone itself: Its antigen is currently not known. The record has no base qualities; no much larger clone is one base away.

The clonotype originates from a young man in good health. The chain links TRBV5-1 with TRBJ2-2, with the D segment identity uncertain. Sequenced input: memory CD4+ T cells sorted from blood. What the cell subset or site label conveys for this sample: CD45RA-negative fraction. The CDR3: CASSGGSANTGELFF. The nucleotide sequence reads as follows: TGCGCCAGCAGTGGCGGCAGCGCGAACACCGGGGAGCTGTTTTTT.